Shown below are 18 T cell receptor beta chains from a single sample sequenced in a study of CD8 T cells in Susac syndrome. Reverse transcription used about 0.45 to 1 ug RNA and random hexamers. Each CDR3 protein gets one entry after TCRdb re-called the immunoSEQ multiplex PCR reads with MiXCR. The sample shows roughly 200,000 distinct CDR3 sequences, 85% to 95% of them seen only once. The sample taken for sequencing was CD4+ T cells from PBMCs. The receptors originated from a human donor in good health.

The chain has TRBV3-1 and TRBJ2-7, with D perhaps TRBD2 (5 bases). CDR3 size: 11 residues. V gave up 4 bases and J gave up 7 bases, with 8 bases separating them. Per the germline V gene, CDR1 is LGHDT and CDR2 is YNNKEL (reference sequence). CDR3 in amino acids: CASSPGEEQYF. The CDR3 DNA reads TGTGCCAGCAGCCCTGGGGAGGAGCAGTACTTC.

This chain links TRBV3-1 with TRBJ2-7; D remains unclear. The CDR3 sequence is 14 residues long. Per germline, CDR1 LGHDT and CDR2 YNNKEL (reference sequence). Trimming removed 1 base from V and 1 base from J, with 8 bases in between. CDR3 DNA sequence: TGTGCCAGCAGCCAAGTTCCGGAGTCCTACGAGCAGTACGTC. Protein: CASSQVPESYEQYV.

V gene TRBV25-1 combines with J gene TRBJ2-7; D not certain. The V end was cut by 7 bases, the J end by 4 bases, with 11 bases between. The germline V gene has CDR1 MGHDK and CDR2 SYGVNS. This CDR3 has 12 amino acids. The CDR3 reads CASNRWSYEQYV. CDR3 nucleotide sequence: TGTGCCAGCAACCGGTGGAGTTACGAGCAGTACGTC.

J is TRBJ1-1 and V is TRBV30, with D tentatively TRBD1 (5 bases). V lost 5 bases and J lost 1, with 8 bases in between. This CDR3 has 12 residues. The germline gives CDR1 GTSNPN, CDR2 SVGIG (reference sequence). For the CDR3, the DNA is TGTGCCTGGGGGACGGGGAACACTGAAGCTTTCTTT. This sequence encodes CAWGTGNTEAFF.

Remarks on this clonotype: At one end the junction does not follow the germline gene, possibly because of a read error. The chain is built from TRBV12-3 or TRBV12-4 and TRBJ1-3, with no clear D. The CDR3 consists of 12 residues. CDR3: CASRQSGLLIHF. The CDR3, as DNA: TGTGCCAGCAGACAATCAGGACTGTTAATCCATTTT.

This chain uses TRBV28 with TRBJ2-5, with TRBD2 matching 7 bases. Trimming at V came to 4 bases and at J to 7 bases, leaving 9 bases not matched to a gene. The CDR3 contains 14 residues. Germline CDR1 is MDHEN and CDR2 is SYDVKM. The CDR3 nucleotides are TGTGCCAGCAGTTCACTGCCCCGCGGGGGGACCCAGTACTTC. Encoded protein: CASSSLPRGGTQYF.

This chain connects TRBV3-1 to TRBJ2-7, with a tentative D call TRBD1 (5 bases). Germline V gives CDR1 LGHDT, CDR2 YNNKEL (reference sequence). Between the trimmed V and J ends, which lost 2 bases and 4 bases, there was a span of 6 bases. There are 12 residues in the CDR3. CDR3 protein: CASSQQGYEQYF. The CDR3 DNA sequence: TGTGCCAGCAGCCAACAGGGTTACGAGCAGTACTTC.

This clonotype was seen a few times. The V call is TRBV6-1, the J call TRBJ2-1; TRBD1 matches at 8 bases. Germline CDR1 reads MNHNS; CDR2 reads SASEGT. This CDR3 is 16 amino acids long. V dropped 6 bases and J dropped 0; count of bases not matched to a gene: 7. CDR3 region: CASSRDRSSSYNEQFF. The CDR3 nucleotides read TGTGCCAGCAGCCGGGACAGGTCTAGCTCCTACAATGAGCAGTTCTTC.

The gene calls are TRBV19 and TRBJ2-3; 7 bases match TRBD1. From germline, CDR1 is LNHDA and CDR2 SQIVND (reference sequence). V lost 7 bases and J lost 5; bases outside the gene matches: 9. CDR3 length: 14 amino acids. The CDR3: CASTVTGYEDTQYF. As DNA, the CDR3 is TGTGCCAGTACCGTGACAGGGTATGAAGATACGCAGTATTTT. Filled out from reference TRBV19 and TRBJ2-3, the complete variable domain reads DGGITQSPKYLFRKEGQNVTLSCEQNLNHDAMYWYRQDPGQGLRLIYYSQIVNDFQKGDIAEGYSVSREKKESFPLTVTSAQKNPTAFYLCASTVTGYEDTQYFGPGTRLTVL.

The chain has TRBV27 and TRBJ2-7; 7 positions agree with TRBD1. J was trimmed by 0 bases and V by 9 bases; bases with no gene match: 11. The CDR3 is made up of 15 amino acids. CDR1 MNHEY and CDR2 SMNVEV come from the germline V gene (reference sequence). The CDR3 DNA follows: TGTGCCAGGGGTGACGGGACAGTGCCCTCCTACGAGCAGTACGTC. Translated: CARGDGTVPSYEQYV.

This clonotype was counted a single time. This sequence joins TRBV27 and TRBJ1-2; 7 bases line up with TRBD1. V shed 5 bases, J shed 4 bases, and the junction held 7 bases outside the gene matches. Per the germline V gene, CDR1 is MNHEY and CDR2 is SMNVEV (reference sequence). The CDR3 totals 14 residues. The CDR3 is CASSNRDSLYGYTF. In nucleotides, the CDR3 is TGTGCCAGCAGTAACCGGGACAGTCTCTATGGCTACACCTTC.

As for this clonotype: An end of the junction differs from the germline gene, which may be a read error. This sequence joins TRBV27 and TRBJ2-5, with D hard to call. This CDR3 has 12 residues. The germline V gene encodes CDR1 MNHEY and CDR2 SMNVEV (reference sequence). CDR3 amino acids: CSSGHLQETQYF. The DNA for the CDR3 is TGCTCTTCGGGCCATTTACAAGAGACCCAGTACTTC.

J is TRBJ2-1 and V is TRBV11-3, with D possibly TRBD2 on 5 matching bases. CDR3 length: 13 residues. V was shortened by 2 bases and J by 7 bases, with 9 bases between the two germline ends. Per germline, CDR1 SGHNT and CDR2 YENEEA. CDR3 sequence reads: CASSLRETNEQFF. DNA of the CDR3: TGTGCCAGCAGCTTAAGGGAGACGAATGAGCAGTTCTTC.

This sequence joins TRBV27 and TRBJ2-7; 7 bases line up with TRBD1. V shed 8 bases, J shed 1 base, and the junction held 5 bases outside the gene matches. Germline V gene lookup returns CDR1 MNHEY and CDR2 SMNVEV (reference sequence). The CDR3 covers 13 residues. The CDR3 loop is CASWDRASYEQYF. The CDR3, as DNA: TGTGCCAGCTGGGACAGAGCTTCCTACGAGCAGTACTTC.

J is TRBJ2-2 and V is TRBV9; D may be TRBD1 (5 bases). V was trimmed by 0 bases and J by 7 bases, leaving 16 bases between them. CDR1 SGDLS and CDR2 YYNGEE come from the germline V gene. This CDR3 comprises 16 residues. CDR3 region: CASSVASQGFSGELFF. Here the CDR3 DNA reads TGTGCCAGCAGCGTAGCTTCCCAGGGATTTAGCGGGGAGCTGTTTTTT.

The rearrangement uses TRBV7-2 and TRBJ2-3, with D possibly matching TRBD1 (6 bases). Germline lookup yields CDR1 SGHTA and CDR2 FQGNSA. Deletions cut 2 bases from V and 0 bases from J, with 21 bases between. This CDR3 spans 19 amino acids. The CDR3 reads CASSLLPGAGPASTDTQYF. CDR3 in DNA: TGTGCCAGCAGCTTATTGCCAGGGGCCGGGCCGGCTAGCACAGATACGCAGTATTTT. The variable domain in full, with the rest retrieved from reference TRBV7-2 and TRBJ2-3, is GAGVSQSPSNKVTEKGKDVELRCDPISGHTALYWYRQSLGQGLEFLIYFQGNSAPDKSGLPSDRFSAERTGGSVSTLTIQRTQQEDSAVYLCASSLLPGAGPASTDTQYFGPGTRLTVL.

This clonotype was counted once. DNA of the CDR3: TGTGCCAGCAGTTTAGCGGCATCGGGATACAATGAGCAGTTCTTC. As protein: CASSLAASGYNEQFF. The genes are TRBV12-3 or TRBV12-4 and TRBJ2-1; perhaps TRBD2 as D (5 bases). CDR3 length: 15 residues. Trimming removed 0 bases from V and 4 bases from J, with 10 bases in between.

The chain combines TRBV28 with TRBJ2-4; no firm D call. Germline CDR1 and CDR2: MDHEN and SYDVKM. Trimming pared 7 bases from V and 6 bases from J, leaving 13 bases between. CDR3 length: 13 residues. The DNA for the CDR3 is TGTGCCAGCACCTTGCCGGCCCGAAACATTCAGTACTTC. Its protein is CASTLPARNIQYF.